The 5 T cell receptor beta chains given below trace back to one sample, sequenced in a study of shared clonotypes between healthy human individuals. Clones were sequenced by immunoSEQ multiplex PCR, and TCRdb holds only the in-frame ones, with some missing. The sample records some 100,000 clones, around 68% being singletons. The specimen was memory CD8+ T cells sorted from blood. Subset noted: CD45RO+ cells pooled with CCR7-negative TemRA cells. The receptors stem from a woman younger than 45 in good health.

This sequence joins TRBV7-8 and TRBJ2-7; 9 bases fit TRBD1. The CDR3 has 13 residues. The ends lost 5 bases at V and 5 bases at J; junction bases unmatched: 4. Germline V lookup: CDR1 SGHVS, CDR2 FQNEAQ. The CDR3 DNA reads TGTGCCAGCAGCCTACAGGGGGCCGACGAGCAGTACTTC. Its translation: CASSLQGADEQYF.

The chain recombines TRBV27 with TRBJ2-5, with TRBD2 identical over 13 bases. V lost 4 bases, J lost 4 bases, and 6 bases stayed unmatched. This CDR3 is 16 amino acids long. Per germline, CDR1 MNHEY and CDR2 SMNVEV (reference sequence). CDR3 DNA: TGTGCCAGCAGTTACGTACTAGCGGGAGGGGTAGAGACCCAGTACTTC. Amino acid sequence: CASSYVLAGGVETQYF.

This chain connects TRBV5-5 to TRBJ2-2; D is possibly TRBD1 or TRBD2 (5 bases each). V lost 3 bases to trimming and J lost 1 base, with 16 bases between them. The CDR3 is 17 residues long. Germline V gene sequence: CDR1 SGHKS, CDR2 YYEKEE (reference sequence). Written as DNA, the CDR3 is TGTGCCAGCAGCTCGACGGGGCGCGAGGTGAACACCGGGGAGCTGTTTTTT. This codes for CASSSTGREVNTGELFF.

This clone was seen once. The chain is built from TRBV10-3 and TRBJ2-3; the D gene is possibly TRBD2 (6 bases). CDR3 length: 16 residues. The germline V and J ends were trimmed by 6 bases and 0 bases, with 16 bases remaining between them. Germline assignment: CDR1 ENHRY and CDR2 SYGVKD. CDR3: CAISLLALRSTDTQYF. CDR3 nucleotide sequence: TGTGCCATCAGCCTTCTAGCGCTCCGTAGCACAGATACGCAGTATTTT.

The CDR3 region has the DNA TGTGCCAGCAGTTTGGCTTACAGCTCCTACGAGCAGTACTTC. As protein: CASSLAYSSYEQYF. The chain uses TRBV28 and TRBJ2-7; D is ambiguous. There are 14 residues in the CDR3. Trimming pared 3 bases from V and 0 bases from J, leaving 9 bases between. CDR1 is MDHEN, CDR2 SYDVKM, per germline.